A single sample gave rise to the 27 T cell receptor beta chains below, sequenced in a study of cytomegalovirus exposure and HLA in healthy donors. Profiled with immunoSEQ multiplex PCR; TCRdb holds only in-frame clones, not every one. The sample lists approximately 160,000 clones, about 90% seen once, with about 2.9% in the top ten. The sample consisted of PBMCs. All receptors derive from a woman younger than 30 in good health and CMV-seropositive.

A remark on this clone: A junction boundary mismatches the germline segment, possibly from a read error. The genes are TRBV25-1 and TRBJ2-3; 10 bases map to TRBD2. CDR1 is MGHDK, CDR2 SYGVNS, per germline. This CDR3 has 14 amino acids. CDR3 DNA sequence: TGTGCCAGCAGAGCTAGCGGGGGCACCGATACGCAGTATTTT. Its protein product is CASRASGGTDTQYF.

The chain combines TRBV5-1 with TRBJ2-6, with a weak D call TRBD1 (6 bases). V dropped 0 bases and J dropped 3 bases, with 22 bases sitting between them. This CDR3 comprises 20 residues. Germline V gene data show CDR1 as SGHRS and CDR2 as YFSETQ. CDR3 nucleotide sequence: TGCGCCAGCAGCTTGGGTCCCGGGACACCCTCTAGGGGTGGGGCCAACGTCCTGACTTTC. It encodes CASSLGPGTPSRGGANVLTF. The whole variable domain, remainder taken from reference TRBV5-1 and TRBJ2-6, is KAGVTQTPRYLIKTRGQQVTLSCSPISGHRSVSWYQQTPGQGLQFLFEYFSETQRNKGNFPGRFSGRQFSNSRSEMNVSTLELGDSALYLCASSLGPGTPSRGGANVLTFGAGSRLTVL.

The genes are TRBV19 and TRBJ2-1; TRBD2 might be the D (7 bases). V lost 6 bases and J 4 bases, leaving 16 bases between the germline ends. CDR3 length equals 15 residues. CDR1 and CDR2 (germline): LNHDA, SQIVND (reference sequence). The CDR3 spells CASSLSGGFYNEQFF. The CDR3 coding sequence is TGTGCCAGTAGCCTGTCGGGGGGCTTTTACAATGAGCAGTTCTTC.

The gene calls are TRBV10-3 and TRBJ2-1, with D possibly matching TRBD2 (6 bases). V was clipped by 8 bases and J by 6 bases, with 14 bases between them. This CDR3 is built from 13 residues. Looked up from germline, CDR1 is ENHRY and CDR2 is SYGVKD. The CDR3 region has the DNA TGTGCCATCGGGGGACTCAAAGGCAATGAGCAGTTCTTC. Protein: CAIGGLKGNEQFF.

The J gene is TRBJ1-4, the V gene TRBV7-8; 9 positions match TRBD1. CDR3 size: 15 residues. From germline, CDR1 is SGHVS and CDR2 FQNEAQ. J gave up 6 bases and V 5 bases, and 7 bases lay outside the gene matches. The CDR3 sequence is CASSLRGQGDEKLFF. The DNA for the CDR3 is TGTGCCAGCAGCCTCCGGGGACAGGGAGATGAAAAACTGTTTTTT.

The V call is TRBV19, the J call TRBJ2-7; the match to TRBD2 covers 8 bases. J lost 3 bases, V lost 10 bases, and 29 bases had no gene match. Germline assignment: CDR1 LNHDA and CDR2 SQIVND (reference sequence). The CDR3 has 20 amino acids. The CDR3: CATPPPPGLAWRYLFYEQYF. The CDR3 DNA reads as TGTGCCACCCCGCCCCCACCTGGACTAGCTTGGCGATATCTTTTCTACGAGCAGTACTTC.

The chain is built from TRBV18 and TRBJ2-5, with 10 bases that match TRBD1. The CDR3 is 13 amino acids. The germline V gene has CDR1 KGHSH and CDR2 LQKENI. Losses at the gene ends were 3 bases for V and 5 bases for J; bases not matched to a gene: 0. In DNA form, the CDR3 reads TGTGCCAGCTCACCGGACAGGGGGGAGACCCAGTACTTC. Its protein is CASSPDRGETQYF.

This clone showed up just once. The chain carries TRBV30 and TRBJ2-3; 9 bases fit TRBD2. The CDR3 loop spans 12 amino acids. V shed 4 bases, J shed 9 bases, and the junction held 5 bases outside the gene matches. Germline assignment: CDR1 GTSNPN and CDR2 SVGIG (reference sequence). CDR3 loop: CAWTPAGGTQYF. The CDR3 coding sequence is TGTGCCTGGACCCCAGCGGGAGGAACGCAGTATTTT.

This chain links TRBV10-3 with TRBJ2-5; maybe TRBD1 (5 bases). This CDR3 contains 15 residues. Trimming cost V 0 bases and J 5 bases, with 13 bases left between them. Germline V gene sequence: CDR1 ENHRY, CDR2 SYGVKD. The DNA of the CDR3 is TGTGCCATCAGTGAGTCGACCGCGGCAGGGGAGACCCAGTACTTC. Residues: CAISESTAAGETQYF.

This clone was recorded once. The V call is TRBV19, the J call TRBJ2-2; the D is unclear. There are 13 residues in the CDR3. Germline assignment: CDR1 LNHDA and CDR2 SQIVND (reference sequence). V dropped 3 bases and J dropped 0 bases, with 2 bases sitting between them. CDR3 sequence: CASSITNTGELFF. The CDR3 coding sequence is TGTGCCAGTAGTATTACGAACACCGGGGAGCTGTTTTTT.

The CDR3 nucleotides are TGTGCCAGCAGCTTGGGGTTCCAGGTTCCGAACACTGAAGCTTTCTTT. This translates into CASSLGFQVPNTEAFF. The V gene is TRBV5-5, the J gene TRBJ1-1, with D uncertain. In germline, CDR1 is SGHKS, CDR2 YYEKEE (reference sequence). The length of the CDR3 is 16 residues. V was trimmed by 0 bases and J by 1 base, leaving 13 bases between them.

This chain uses TRBV7-3 with TRBJ2-1, with 8 bases aligning to TRBD2. The CDR3 runs to 14 residues. Germline trimming cut 2 bases from V and 6 bases from J; bases unmatched to any gene: 3. The germline gives CDR1 SGHTA, CDR2 FQGTGA. CDR3 in DNA: TGTGCCAGCAGCTTATCCGGGACTAGCAATGAGCAGTTCTTC. This sequence encodes CASSLSGTSNEQFF.

The chain uses TRBV6-5 and TRBJ1-3; D call uncertain. This CDR3 comprises 15 residues. From germline, CDR1 is MNHEY and CDR2 SVGAGI. V was cut by 0 bases and J by 1 base, with 7 bases left in between. CDR3 region: CASSYSAGSGNTIYF. DNA of the CDR3: TGTGCCAGCAGTTACTCAGCGGGGTCTGGAAACACCATATATTTT.

The chain employs TRBV9 and TRBJ2-7; a weak D match, TRBD1 (6 bases). V lost 2 bases to trimming and J lost 5 bases, with 14 bases between them. There are 14 residues in the CDR3. In germline, CDR1 is SGDLS, CDR2 YYNGEE. The CDR3, as DNA: TGTGCCAGCAGCGTCTCCGCGAGGGGGAACGAGCAGTACTTC. Protein product: CASSVSARGNEQYF.

V gene TRBV28 combines with J gene TRBJ1-1; D is unclear. Germline assignment: CDR1 MDHEN and CDR2 SYDVKM. The CDR3 extends over 15 amino acids. V shed 4 bases and J shed 6 bases, with 18 bases lying between them. The CDR3 nucleotides are TGTGCCAGCAGTTCCTTTCCAGGCGGGAGTGCTGAAGCTTTCTTT. The encoded protein is CASSSFPGGSAEAFF. The complete variable domain, with remaining parts taken from reference TRBV28 and TRBJ1-1, reads DVKVTQSSRYLVKRTGEKVFLECVQDMDHENMFWYRQDPGLGLRLIYFSYDVKMKEKGDIPEGYSVSREKKERFSLILESASTNQTSMYLCASSSFPGGSAEAFFGQGTRLTVV.

The gene calls are TRBV7-2 and TRBJ2-7, with D perhaps TRBD1 (5 bases). Trimming removed 3 bases from V and 4 bases from J, with 10 bases in between. Looked up from germline, CDR1 is SGHTA and CDR2 is FQGNSA. The CDR3 consists of 13 residues. The CDR3 here is CASSFDRKYEQYF. DNA of the CDR3: TGTGCCAGCAGCTTCGACAGAAAATACGAGCAGTACTTC.

The chain joins TRBV5-1 to TRBJ2-2, with 7 bases lining up with TRBD1. Per germline, CDR1 SGHRS and CDR2 YFSETQ. The CDR3 length is 16 residues. V trimming: 3 bases; J trimming: 1 base; junction bases outside the gene matches: 6. The CDR3 reads CASSYTGTVNTGELFF. The CDR3 nucleotides read TGCGCCAGCAGCTATACCGGGACAGTGAACACCGGGGAGCTGTTTTTT.

A few counts support this clone. The chain combines TRBV2 with TRBJ2-1, with 11 bases that match TRBD2. Germline CDR1 reads SNHLY; CDR2 reads FYNNEI. V lost 4 bases, J lost 2 bases, and 1 base stayed unmatched. This CDR3 comprises 15 residues. The CDR3 is CASSASGGTYNEQFF. The CDR3 nucleotides read TGTGCCAGCAGTGCTAGCGGGGGGACCTACAATGAGCAGTTCTTC. Drawing the rest from reference TRBV2 and TRBJ2-1, the complete variable domain is EPEVTQTPSHQVTQMGQEVILRCVPISNHLYFYWYRQILGQKVEFLVSFYNNEISEKSEIFDDQFSVERPDGSNFTLKIRSTKLEDSAMYFCASSASGGTYNEQFFGPGTRLTVL.

This clone was recorded only once. V is TRBV15 and J is TRBJ1-1; 8 bases agree with TRBD1. Germline lookup yields CDR1 LNHNV and CDR2 YYDKDF (reference sequence). Losses at the gene ends were 3 bases for V and 0 bases for J; bases not matched to a gene: 9. The CDR3 runs to 17 residues. CDR3 sequence (DNA): TGTGCCACCAGCAGTAAAGCGGGACAGGAGTTGAACACTGAAGCTTTCTTT. It is translated as CATSSKAGQELNTEAFF.

J is TRBJ1-2 and V is TRBV2; 7 nucleotides agree with TRBD1. The CDR3 contains 15 residues. CDR1 is SNHLY and CDR2 is FYNNEI in the germline V gene. V lost 6 bases, J lost 2 bases, and 9 bases stayed unmatched. The DNA of the CDR3 is TGTGCCAGCAGCCCGGGACAGTCTCCCAACTATGGCTACACCTTC. Translation gives CASSPGQSPNYGYTF.

This chain connects TRBV5-4 to TRBJ1-5; 12 bases fit TRBD1. V lost 4 bases to trimming and J lost 7 bases; unmatched junction nucleotides: 3. Germline CDR1 is SGHNT and CDR2 is YYREEE (reference sequence). CDR3 length equals 14 residues. The CDR3 loop is CASSAGTGGQPQHF. The CDR3 region has the DNA TGTGCCAGCAGCGCCGGGACAGGGGGCCAGCCCCAGCATTTT. Variable domain in full (rest from reference TRBV5-4 and TRBJ1-5): ETGVTQSPTHLIKTRGQQVTLRCSSQSGHNTVSWYQQALGQGPQFIFQYYREEENGRGNFPPRFSGLQFPNYSSELNVNALELDDSALYLCASSAGTGGQPQHFGDGTRLSIL.

This clone was detected only once. This chain joins TRBV27 and TRBJ2-2; 13 bases are shared with TRBD2. The CDR3 is made up of 20 amino acids. Germline CDR1 and CDR2: MNHEY and SMNVEV (reference sequence). V trimming: 1 base; J trimming: 2 bases; junction bases outside the gene matches: 10. CDR3 region: CASSLLVRLAGGRNTGELFF. The CDR3, as DNA: TGTGCCAGCAGTTTATTAGTCCGACTAGCGGGGGGACGAAACACCGGGGAGCTGTTTTTT.

This chain connects TRBV15 to TRBJ2-7; TRBD2 matches at 7 bases. Per germline, CDR1 LNHNV and CDR2 YYDKDF (reference sequence). Germline trimming cut 3 bases from V and 3 bases from J; bases unmatched to any gene: 5. The CDR3 is made up of 14 amino acids. The CDR3: CATSSPGGRYEQYF. CDR3 DNA: TGTGCCACCAGCAGTCCGGGGGGACGCTACGAGCAGTACTTC.

This rearrangement joins TRBV6-1 to TRBJ2-7, with TRBD2 matching 7 bases. Germline assignment: CDR1 MNHNS and CDR2 SASEGT. With 4 bases clipped from V and 1 base from J, the junction kept 1 base outside the gene matches. The CDR3 is made up of 13 amino acids. The CDR3 nucleotides read TGTGCCAGCAGTGGGGGGGGATCCTACGAGCAGTACTTC. Its protein product is CASSGGGSYEQYF.

V is TRBV30 and J is TRBJ2-5, with 7 bases lining up with TRBD1. Germline V gives CDR1 GTSNPN, CDR2 SVGIG (reference sequence). The CDR3 contains 13 residues. The junction had 8 bases not matched to a gene; V was cut back by 5 bases and J by 5 bases. CDR3 region: CAWGQDALETQYF. For the CDR3, the DNA is TGTGCCTGGGGACAGGATGCTTTGGAGACCCAGTACTTC.

The rearrangement joins TRBV27 to TRBJ1-2; the D gene is possibly TRBD1 (5 bases). Germline V gene lookup returns CDR1 MNHEY and CDR2 SMNVEV (reference sequence). V was clipped by 2 bases and J by 8 bases, with 15 bases between them. The CDR3 runs 14 residues. DNA of the CDR3: TGTGCCAGCAGTTTAGCGCAGGGCCGGAGAGGCTACACCTTC. It specifies CASSLAQGRRGYTF.

The chain carries TRBV4-1 and TRBJ2-1; 8 bases line up with TRBD2. Trimming at V came to 0 bases and at J to 15 bases, leaving 7 bases not matched to a gene. This CDR3 spans 13 amino acids. Looked up from germline, CDR1 is MGHRA and CDR2 is YSYEKL. CDR3 residues: CASSQDEGTSLFF. CDR3 nucleotides: TGCGCCAGCAGCCAAGATGAAGGGACTAGTCTGTTCTTC.